This record looks at one T cell receptor (beta chain) sequence and its context. It has no known antigen specificity. Per-base quality was not reported, and no clone a single base away is much larger than it. The V end loses 4 bases and the J end loses 6 bases, and a stretch of 20 bases separates them. The CDR3 contains 15 residues, cysteine and phenylalanine counted. Of the read, only the CDR3 DNA is kept; its 45 bases are in frame from base 1. The germline V gene sets CDR1 to SGDLS and CDR2 to YYNGEE. The sample is drawn from a study of T cell repertoires in ileal Crohn's disease (dated by TCRdb to the late 2010s). In terms of the full investigation: At the time of surgery, 30% to 45% of patients were active smokers, and the median duration of disease was 6.5 to 8.5 years. Every patient underwent surgery because of a complication, which was stricturing disease in 61% of cases and penetrating disease in approximately 40%. Postoperative therapy was given to about half of the patients, with thiopurines administered to approximately twelve patients and anti-TNF agents administered to 18 patients. M6 samples consisted of neoterminal ileum biopsies collected during postoperative colonoscopy. The TCR repertoire was analysed in around 50 patients with Crohn's disease drawn from a prospective multicentre cohort. The study ran alongside a multicentre cohort designed to identify predictors of early endoscopic recurrence after ileocolonic resection. A Rutgeerts score higher than i0 was the definition used for endoscopic postoperative recurrence. The study sequenced about 180 mucosal samples from roughly 60 patients, taken at several locations on the surgical specimen and at postoperative endoscopy.

The sample's time point label is to be understood as: neoterminal ileum biopsy at postoperative endoscopy, about 6 months after surgery. Eligible patients were adults with ileal or ileocolonic Crohn's disease who had an indication for ileocolonic resection. Before DNA extraction, whole ileal mucosal biopsies were kept frozen at -80 degrees C. Genomic DNA was isolated from frozen whole biopsies using a TRizol-based method, and the DNA was quantified with a NanoDrop 2000 spectrophotometer. Around 500 nanograms of biopsy DNA per sample were submitted for commercial TCRB immunosequencing. CDR3 regions were amplified from genomic DNA by Adaptive Biotechnology using a two-step, amplification bias-controlled multiplex PCR. Primers for every V and J gene segment were used in the first PCR, and barcodes and Illumina adapters were added in the second PCR. CDR3 libraries were sequenced on an Illumina instrument. Turning to the authors' computational methods: Vendor-provided pipelines were combined with custom analysis of raw data in R/Bioconductor under R version 3.3.0. Clonality, which ranges from 0 to 1, was calculated as the inverse of the normalised Shannon entropy across all productive clones. High-frequency clones were defined as the share of the repertoire occupied by the top 100 clones, with only clones passing a 95% confidence test being retained. The Simpson index measured repertoire diversity, and the Morisita-Horn index measured overlap between samples. TCRdb provides this immuneACCESS table in a form limited to in-frame rearrangements. Some clones are lacking; in checked studies, under half of them reflect an unresolved V gene, and why the rest are absent is not known. The V and J calls and the clone size are those of that table, but D and trimming were determined from the DNA. The sample table holds some 10,000 clones, of which roughly 80% were seen once. Roughly 16% of the sample is taken by the ten largest.

The paper's findings and limits, for the study overall: Mucosal CD4 and CD8 T cells were sorted and sequenced only in a subgroup of patients, whose size was not stated. Postoperative endoscopy timing varied within the first year after surgery, with a median delay of around 7.1 months. Patients who were active smokers at surgery had a significantly higher proportion of clonal expansions than non-smokers (roughly 24% vs 19%, p=0.02). Higher high-frequency clone percentages at surgery were associated with endoscopic recurrence; all patients with clonality above 26.8% (18/57) had recurrence. Compared with CD4 T cells, sorted CD8 T cells contained more high-frequency clones, which suggests that the mucosal expansions were mostly CD8.

This sequence originates from an adult with Crohn's disease. Sequencing was done on a sample of ileal tissue. Here the chain combines TRBV9 and TRBJ2-7, with no reliable assignment of the D segment. The DNA sequence is TGTGCCAGCAGCCCCGCCGCACGACATCCCGGCGAGCAGTACTTC. Its protein product is CASSPAARHPGEQYF.